Detailed here is one TCR beta chain. Its antigen is as yet unknown. Researchers sorted 300,000 cells of each CD8+ T cell subset in triplicate. There are 15 residues in the CDR3. CDR1 SGHDT and CDR2 YYEEEE come from the germline V gene. Via 5' RACE with UMI labels, TRB cDNA libraries were prepared. From the 5' RACE reads, TCRdb lists one entry per CDR3 protein and no DNA. This repertoire includes tens of thousands of distinct CDR3 sequences. The sample comes from a study of CXCR3-negative and CXCR3-positive naive CD8 T cells. The wider study: With about 1.5 +/- 0.3 million reads per library, the TRB reads numbered around 140 million in total.

Study-wide results and caveats: Across naive subsets, surface CD5 expression was comparable, and TCR strength was inferred from properties of the TRB CDR3. Both naive subsets showed comparably high diversity, and memory CD8+ cells showed much lower diversity.

Material for sequencing was memory CD8+ T cells from blood. This receptor was taken from a human donor in good health. Some clones in this sample may be carry-over from other donors' samples. The V call is TRBV5-6, the J call TRBJ2-3; the TRBD1 assignment by TCRdb is unverifiable without DNA. The CDR3 here is CASSSPGRGFNTQYF. Together with reference TRBV5-6 and TRBJ2-3, the CDR3 gives the full variable domain: DAGVTQSPTHLIKTRGQQVTLRCSPKSGHDTVSWYQQALGQGPQFIFQYYEEEERQRGNFPDRFSGHQFPNYSSELNVNALLLGDSALYLCASSSPGRGFNTQYFGPGTRLTVL.